One sample yielded the 3 T cell receptor beta chains listed below, sequenced in a study of blood T cell repertoires in COVID-19. The repertoire was sequenced with immunoSEQ multiplex PCR; TCRdb's copy has only in-frame clones and lacks some. The top ten clones hold around 3.2% of a sample with roughly 220,000 clones, more than 80% of them seen once. The sequenced sample was PBMCs or T cells enriched from blood (not recorded which). These receptors were taken from a woman aged 18-29 years in a cohort exposed to, infected with or recovered from COVID-19 (not recorded which).

The V and J genes are TRBV5-1 and TRBJ2-7, with 9 nucleotides matching TRBD2. V lost 0 bases to trimming and J lost 2 bases; unmatched junction nucleotides: 9. This CDR3 is 17 amino acids long. Per the germline V gene, CDR1 is SGHRS and CDR2 is YFSETQ. In DNA form, the CDR3 reads TGCGCCAGCAGCTTGGTTCCTAGCGGGATAACAACCTACGAGCAGTACTTC. This codes for CASSLVPSGITTYEQYF.

The chain combines TRBV28 with TRBJ2-3; the D gene is possibly TRBD1 (6 bases). The CDR3 loop spans 13 amino acids. Germline loops: CDR1 MDHEN, CDR2 SYDVKM. Deletions cut 6 bases from V and 2 bases from J, with 9 bases between. CDR3 coding DNA: TGTGCCAGCAGAAGGACAGCCACAGATACGCAGTATTTT. It is translated as CASRRTATDTQYF. Full variable domain (outside the CDR3, taken from reference TRBV28 and TRBJ2-3): DVKVTQSSRYLVKRTGEKVFLECVQDMDHENMFWYRQDPGLGLRLIYFSYDVKMKEKGDIPEGYSVSREKKERFSLILESASTNQTSMYLCASRRTATDTQYFGPGTRLTVL.

This clone was seen once. The chain links TRBV9 to TRBJ2-1; D remains unclear. CDR3 length: 13 residues. V shed 0 bases and J shed 6 bases, with 7 bases lying between them. Germline CDR1 SGDLS, CDR2 YYNGEE. The CDR3 DNA sequence: TGTGCCAGCAGCGTAGAAAGGAGCAATGAGCAGTTCTTC. Translated, it gives CASSVERSNEQFF.